This is a list of T cell receptor beta chains from one sample in a study of type 1 regulatory T cells. No cognate antigen is known for these TCRs. TCRdb recomputed calls from the reads with MiXCR, one row per CDR3 protein. The sample carries about 42,000 distinct CDR3 sequences, 12% recorded once. Specimen: cultured non-Tr1 T cells, either the whole culture or a sorted T cell fraction (not recorded which). The source of these receptors is a human donor in good health. CDR3s include the opening cysteine and the closing phenylalanine or tryptophan. The order of the fields is J gene, D gene, V gene, clone size, CDR3 DNA, CDR3 protein. A D gene is named only where the DNA matches it firmly. Some rows have no size entry. The others give once, few or many, or a class for an expanded clone.

j_gene: TRBJ2-7
d_gene: -
v_gene: TRBV30
abundance: -
CDR3nt: TGTGCCTGGAGAAAGGCAGGAGGAGGCTACGAGCAGTACTTC
CDR3aa: CAWRKAGGGYEQYF

j_gene: TRBJ2-5
d_gene: TRBD1
v_gene: TRBV19
abundance: few
CDR3nt: TGTGCCAGTAGTTCCGGGGACAGCCCCCAAGAGACCCAGTACTTC
CDR3aa: CASSSGDSPQETQYF

j_gene: TRBJ1-1
d_gene: -
v_gene: TRBV5-1
abundance: many
CDR3nt: TGCGCCAGCAGCTTGCGGGCTGAGGGGTCGAACACTGAAGCTTTCTTT
CDR3aa: CASSLRAEGSNTEAFF

j_gene: TRBJ2-7
d_gene: -
v_gene: TRBV4-3
abundance: few
CDR3nt: TGCGCCAGCAGTGGGGATCGCTACGAGCAGTACTTC
CDR3aa: CASSGDRYEQYF

j_gene: TRBJ2-5
d_gene: -
v_gene: TRBV7-9
abundance: -
CDR3nt: TGTGCCAGCAGCTTCGGGTCTCTAGAGACCCAGTACTTC
CDR3aa: CASSFGSLETQYF

j_gene: TRBJ1-6
d_gene: -
v_gene: TRBV7-8
abundance: many
CDR3nt: TGTGCCAGCAGCTTAGTCGGACTGCTTAATTCACCCCTCCACTTT
CDR3aa: CASSLVGLLNSPLHF

j_gene: TRBJ2-1
d_gene: TRBD2
v_gene: TRBV12-3/TRBV12-4
abundance: few
CDR3nt: TGTGCCAGCAGTCCTTCTAGCGGGAGGGCCACTGAGCAGTTCTTC
CDR3aa: CASSPSSGRATEQFF

j_gene: TRBJ2-1
d_gene: TRBD1
v_gene: TRBV28
abundance: -
CDR3nt: TGTGCCAGCAGCTCGGGACAGTCCTACAATGAGCAGTTCTTC
CDR3aa: CASSSGQSYNEQFF

j_gene: TRBJ2-1
d_gene: -
v_gene: TRBV4-2
abundance: many
CDR3nt: TGTGCCAGCAGCCAAGGGCCCGGAATAGTCAATGAGCAGTTCTTC
CDR3aa: CASSQGPGIVNEQFF

j_gene: TRBJ2-1
d_gene: TRBD2
v_gene: TRBV5-1
abundance: -
CDR3nt: TGCGCCAGCAGTACCGGGACTAGCGGATACAATGAGCAGTTCTTC
CDR3aa: CASSTGTSGYNEQFF

j_gene: TRBJ2-7
d_gene: -
v_gene: TRBV5-7
abundance: -
CDR3nt: TGTGCCAGCAGCTTTACACCCGATGGGCAGTACTTC
CDR3aa: CASSFTPDGQYF

j_gene: TRBJ1-1
d_gene: TRBD1
v_gene: TRBV5-1
abundance: few
CDR3nt: TGCGCCAGCAGCCAAGAACAGGGGTTCACTGAAGCTTTCTTT
CDR3aa: CASSQEQGFTEAFF

j_gene: TRBJ2-5
d_gene: TRBD1
v_gene: TRBV10-3
abundance: many
CDR3nt: TGTGCCATCAGCTCGACAGGGGAAGAGACCCAGTACTTC
CDR3aa: CAISSTGEETQYF

j_gene: TRBJ2-3
d_gene: -
v_gene: TRBV10-3
abundance: -
CDR3nt: TGTGCCGCCCAAAGGTCCGCGGTCACAGATACGCAGTATTTT
CDR3aa: CAAQRSAVTDTQYF

j_gene: TRBJ2-1
d_gene: TRBD2
v_gene: TRBV5-5
abundance: few
CDR3nt: TGTGCCAGCAGCTTGTTACTAGCGGGAGTCTCGTATGAGCAGTTCTTC
CDR3aa: CASSLLLAGVSYEQFF

j_gene: TRBJ2-2
d_gene: TRBD1
v_gene: TRBV4-3
abundance: many
CDR3nt: TGCGCCAGCAGCCAAATAATCAGGACAGGCAACACCGGGGAGCTGTTTTTT
CDR3aa: CASSQIIRTGNTGELFF

j_gene: TRBJ1-2
d_gene: -
v_gene: TRBV24-1
abundance: few
CDR3nt: TGTGCCACCAGAGACGTTAACTATGGCTACACCTTC
CDR3aa: CATRDVNYGYTF

j_gene: TRBJ2-3
d_gene: -
v_gene: TRBV20-1
abundance: many
CDR3nt: TGCAGTGCTCCCCGAGAAAGGGGCACAGATACGCAGTATTTT
CDR3aa: CSAPRERGTDTQYF

j_gene: TRBJ2-5
d_gene: -
v_gene: TRBV21-1
abundance: -
CDR3nt: TGTGCCAGCAGCAAACTGCGCCCAGAGACCCAGTACTTC
CDR3aa: CASSKLRPETQYF

j_gene: TRBJ2-3
d_gene: -
v_gene: TRBV27
abundance: -
CDR3nt: TGTGCCAGCAGGACGACTGGTGGGCGGCGCACAGATACGCAGTATTTT
CDR3aa: CASRTTGGRRTDTQYF

j_gene: TRBJ2-3
d_gene: TRBD2
v_gene: TRBV3-1
abundance: many
CDR3nt: TGTGCCAGCAGCCCTGGGACTAACCTGCATACGCAGTATTTT
CDR3aa: CASSPGTNLHTQYF

j_gene: TRBJ2-7
d_gene: TRBD1
v_gene: TRBV4-1
abundance: few
CDR3nt: TGCGCCAGCAAGCGACAGGGGGACTCCTACGAGCAGTACTTC
CDR3aa: CASKRQGDSYEQYF

j_gene: TRBJ2-1
d_gene: -
v_gene: TRBV10-3
abundance: few
CDR3nt: TGTGCCATCAGTGAGGGTTACAATGAGCAGTTCTTC
CDR3aa: CAISEGYNEQFF

j_gene: TRBJ2-1
d_gene: -
v_gene: TRBV29-1
abundance: many
CDR3nt: TGCAGCGCCCGGAGGTCGAACAATGAGCAGTTCTTC
CDR3aa: CSARRSNNEQFF

j_gene: TRBJ1-6
d_gene: -
v_gene: TRBV10-3
abundance: -
CDR3nt: TGTGCCATCACTCAGGACCACTTGTCACCCCTCCACTTT
CDR3aa: CAITQDHLSPLHF

j_gene: TRBJ2-5
d_gene: TRBD1
v_gene: TRBV9
abundance: many
CDR3nt: TGTGCCAGCAGCATTGACAGGGGAATGAAGACCCAGTACTTC
CDR3aa: CASSIDRGMKTQYF

j_gene: TRBJ2-4
d_gene: -
v_gene: TRBV5-4
abundance: few
CDR3nt: TGTGCCAGCAGCCCGGGGGAGGGGGACATTCAGTACTTC
CDR3aa: CASSPGEGDIQYF

j_gene: TRBJ2-1
d_gene: TRBD2
v_gene: TRBV20-1
abundance: many
CDR3nt: TGCAGTGCAACGGGACTAGCAGCCTACAATGAGCAGTTCTTC
CDR3aa: CSATGLAAYNEQFF

j_gene: TRBJ2-5
d_gene: TRBD2
v_gene: TRBV7-2
abundance: -
CDR3nt: TGTGCCAGCAGCACTGGACTAGCGGGAGGGACCCAGTACTTC
CDR3aa: CASSTGLAGGTQYF

j_gene: TRBJ1-1
d_gene: -
v_gene: TRBV25-1
abundance: -
CDR3nt: TGTGCCAGCAGTCTGACGGATAAAGCTTTCTTT
CDR3aa: CASSLTDKAFF

j_gene: TRBJ1-2
d_gene: -
v_gene: TRBV19
abundance: many
CDR3nt: TGTGCCAGTAGTACGGGGAGTAACTATGGCTACACCTTC
CDR3aa: CASSTGSNYGYTF

j_gene: TRBJ2-2
d_gene: -
v_gene: TRBV5-1
abundance: few
CDR3nt: TGCGCCAGCAGCACACTATCGAACACCGGGGAGCTGTTTTTT
CDR3aa: CASSTLSNTGELFF

j_gene: TRBJ1-1
d_gene: -
v_gene: TRBV12-3/TRBV12-4
abundance: few
CDR3nt: TGTGCCAGCAGCTTACTTAGGGGGGACACTGAAGCTTTCTTT
CDR3aa: CASSLLRGDTEAFF

j_gene: TRBJ2-3
d_gene: -
v_gene: TRBV5-1
abundance: -
CDR3nt: TGCGCCAGCAGTCGTCGGGAGACCACAGATACGCAGTATTTT
CDR3aa: CASSRRETTDTQYF

j_gene: TRBJ1-2
d_gene: -
v_gene: TRBV20-1
abundance: few
CDR3nt: TGCAGTGCAATCGTACTCGGTGGCTACACCTTC
CDR3aa: CSAIVLGGYTF

j_gene: TRBJ2-3
d_gene: -
v_gene: TRBV24-1
abundance: -
CDR3nt: TGTGCCACCAGTGACGACATGGGCACAGATACGCAGTATTTT
CDR3aa: CATSDDMGTDTQYF

j_gene: TRBJ2-7
d_gene: -
v_gene: TRBV3-1
abundance: many
CDR3nt: TGTGCCAGCAGCCCGACAGGCGGGGGTACGTACTTC
CDR3aa: CASSPTGGGTYF

j_gene: TRBJ2-7
d_gene: TRBD2
v_gene: TRBV12-3/TRBV12-4
abundance: -
CDR3nt: TGTGCCAGCAACCCCAGCGGGAGGGCCGACTACGAGCAGTACTTC
CDR3aa: CASNPSGRADYEQYF

j_gene: TRBJ2-1
d_gene: -
v_gene: TRBV18
abundance: few
CDR3nt: TGTGCCAGCTCACGCGGGATAAACAATGAGCAGTTCTTC
CDR3aa: CASSRGINNEQFF

j_gene: TRBJ2-1
d_gene: TRBD2
v_gene: TRBV20-1
abundance: -
CDR3nt: TGCAGTGCAAGACGTCTAGCGGTATACAATGAGCAGTTCTTC
CDR3aa: CSARRLAVYNEQFF

j_gene: TRBJ1-1
d_gene: -
v_gene: TRBV9
abundance: many
CDR3nt: TGTGCCAGCAGCGTAACACAGGGCTCCACTGAAGCTTTCTTT
CDR3aa: CASSVTQGSTEAFF

j_gene: TRBJ1-4
d_gene: TRBD1
v_gene: TRBV20-1
abundance: many
CDR3nt: TGCAGTGCCAAACCCTCAGGGGGTGCTTATGAAAAACTGTTTTTT
CDR3aa: CSAKPSGGAYEKLFF

j_gene: TRBJ1-6
d_gene: TRBD1
v_gene: TRBV12-3/TRBV12-4
abundance: few
CDR3nt: TGTGCCAGCAGTTTCCCGGGACAGAGGCGACTCCACTTT
CDR3aa: CASSFPGQRRLHF

j_gene: TRBJ1-4
d_gene: -
v_gene: TRBV24-1
abundance: few
CDR3nt: TGTGCCACCAGTGATGCCGGAATGAATGAAAAACTGTTTTTT
CDR3aa: CATSDAGMNEKLFF

j_gene: TRBJ2-1
d_gene: TRBD2
v_gene: TRBV19
abundance: -
CDR3nt: TGTGCCAGTAGCTCCCCCGGGCGGGAGTCTGGTGAGCAGTTCTTC
CDR3aa: CASSSPGRESGEQFF

j_gene: TRBJ2-7
d_gene: -
v_gene: TRBV20-1
abundance: many
CDR3nt: TGCAGTGCTAGAGATCCCAGCCACGAGCAGTACTTC
CDR3aa: CSARDPSHEQYF

j_gene: TRBJ2-1
d_gene: TRBD2
v_gene: TRBV30
abundance: -
CDR3nt: TGTGCCTGGGCTACTAGCGGGAGCCAGTTCTTC
CDR3aa: CAWATSGSQFF

j_gene: TRBJ2-7
d_gene: -
v_gene: TRBV5-1
abundance: -
CDR3nt: TGCGCCAGCAGCTTGGGACTAGTGGGAGAAGAGCAGTACTTC
CDR3aa: CASSLGLVGEEQYF

j_gene: TRBJ2-3
d_gene: -
v_gene: TRBV3-1
abundance: many
CDR3nt: TGTGCCAGCAGCCGGGCAGCTCGCAAGGATACGCAGTATTTT
CDR3aa: CASSRAARKDTQYF

j_gene: TRBJ1-6
d_gene: -
v_gene: TRBV4-3
abundance: -
CDR3nt: TGCGCCAGCAGCCAAGTGCGAGGTTTTAGTAATTCACCCCTCCACTTT
CDR3aa: CASSQVRGFSNSPLHF

j_gene: TRBJ2-7
d_gene: TRBD2
v_gene: TRBV19
abundance: few
CDR3nt: TGTGCCAGTAGTTCGGGACTACTACAAACCTACGAGCAGTACTTC
CDR3aa: CASSSGLLQTYEQYF

j_gene: TRBJ2-7
d_gene: TRBD2
v_gene: TRBV20-1
abundance: many
CDR3nt: TGCAGTGCCAGACCTAGCGGGAGTTACGAGCAGTACTTC
CDR3aa: CSARPSGSYEQYF

j_gene: TRBJ2-7
d_gene: -
v_gene: TRBV18
abundance: few
CDR3nt: TGTGCCAGCTCACCATCGGACACCTCCTACGAGCAGTACTTC
CDR3aa: CASSPSDTSYEQYF

j_gene: TRBJ2-1
d_gene: -
v_gene: TRBV5-4
abundance: many
CDR3nt: TGTGCCAGCAGCGAGTCGGTAGCGTCCTACAATGAGCAGTTCTTC
CDR3aa: CASSESVASYNEQFF

j_gene: TRBJ2-7
d_gene: -
v_gene: TRBV12-3/TRBV12-4
abundance: many
CDR3nt: TGTGCCAGCTCATGGACTTTAAGCTCCTACGAGCAGTACTTC
CDR3aa: CASSWTLSSYEQYF